The 9 T cell receptor beta chains given below trace back to one sample, sequenced in a study of blood T cell repertoires in COVID-19. Libraries were prepared by immunoSEQ multiplex PCR; TCRdb keeps only in-frame clonotypes and omits some of them. The repertoire holds roughly 190,000 clones, roughly 80% seen once, with less than 7% in the top ten. Sample: peripheral blood. All receptors come from a man in his fifties or sixties with acute or convalescent COVID-19.

The genes are TRBV6-1 and TRBJ1-2, with a weak D call TRBD1 (5 bases). The V gene lost 2 bases and the J gene lost 1 base, with 11 bases spanning the gap. Germline-derived CDR1 and CDR2 are MNHNS and SASEGT. The CDR3 contains 15 residues. The CDR3 spells CASSEMGGNNYGYTF. The CDR3 coding sequence is TGTGCCAGCAGTGAAATGGGGGGGAATAACTATGGCTACACCTTC.

This clone was counted at least ten times. The chain links TRBV5-1 to TRBJ2-1, with a possible D match to TRBD2 (6 bases). Germline assignment: CDR1 SGHRS and CDR2 YFSETQ. Trimming stripped 4 bases from V and 9 bases from J, with 17 bases between. This CDR3 region has 14 residues. CDR3 in amino acids: CASSPQAGRSEQFF. Here the CDR3 DNA reads TGCGCCAGCAGCCCGCAGGCGGGGCGATCTGAGCAGTTCTTC.

The CDR3 loop reads CASSKSGTAYGYTF. The CDR3 nucleotides read TGTGCCAGCAGCAAATCCGGGACAGCTTATGGCTACACCTTC. The V gene is TRBV5-6, the J gene TRBJ1-2; TRBD1 agrees at 7 bases. The CDR3 loop spans 14 amino acids. Losses at the gene ends were 4 bases for V and 5 bases for J; bases not matched to a gene: 8. Germline assignment: CDR1 SGHDT and CDR2 YYEEEE.

This chain connects TRBV5-1 to TRBJ1-1; 8 bases align to TRBD1. CDR1 is SGHRS and CDR2 is YFSETQ in the germline V gene. Trimming removed 3 bases from V and 5 bases from J; junction bases left unmatched: 6. The CDR3 extends over 14 amino acids. CDR3 nucleotide sequence: TGCGCCAGCAGCTACGACAGGGGAGGGACTGAAGCTTTCTTT. Translating it yields CASSYDRGGTEAFF.

Only a few counts were recorded for this clone. V and J are TRBV4-1 and TRBJ2-1; TRBD2 might be the D (6 bases). Germline loops: CDR1 MGHRA, CDR2 YSYEKL. CDR3 length equals 13 residues. V lost 1 base and J lost 15, with 16 bases in between. The DNA for the CDR3 is TGCGCCAGCAGCCAAGCCGGGAGTCCTCAGCGGTTCTTC. Protein sequence: CASSQAGSPQRFF.

Details on this clone: Additional DNA sequences in this sample encode the identical CDR3. The V and J genes are TRBV6-5 and TRBJ1-2; 7 bases fit TRBD1. The CDR3 spans 14 residues. The V segment lost 2 bases and the J segment 5 bases; nucleotides outside the gene matches: 5. In germline, CDR1 is MNHEY, CDR2 SVGAGI. The CDR3 coding sequence is TGTGCCAGCAGTTACGGGGGACAGCCTTATGGCTACACCTTC. Its protein product is CASSYGGQPYGYTF.

The V gene is TRBV28, the J gene TRBJ1-2, with TRBD1 as a possible D gene (6 bases). Between the trimmed V and J ends, which lost 6 bases and 5 bases, there was a span of 16 bases. CDR3 length: 14 residues. Germline lookup yields CDR1 MDHEN and CDR2 SYDVKM. The CDR3 is CASRSGQRLYGYTF. The DNA of the CDR3 is TGTGCCAGCAGATCAGGACAGAGACTTTATGGCTACACCTTC.

This sequence joins TRBV20-1 and TRBJ2-1, with a weak D call TRBD1 (5 bases). The CDR3 runs 12 residues. Germline V lookup: CDR1 DFQATT, CDR2 SNEGSKA (reference sequence). Trimming removed 3 bases from V and 10 bases from J, with 13 bases in between. CDR3 nucleotide sequence: TGCAGTGCTAGTGCATTAAGGGGCGAGCAGTTCTTC. It translates to CSASALRGEQFF.

The genes are TRBV6-6 and TRBJ2-1, with TRBD2 matching over 8 bases. The length of the CDR3 is 15 residues. Germline loops: CDR1 MNHNY, CDR2 SVGAGI (reference sequence). Trimming took 7 bases from V and 7 from J; bases not matched to a gene: 12. CDR3 sequence: CASIQRGLGMNEQFF. DNA of the CDR3: TGTGCCAGCATCCAACGGGGACTAGGTATGAATGAGCAGTTCTTC.